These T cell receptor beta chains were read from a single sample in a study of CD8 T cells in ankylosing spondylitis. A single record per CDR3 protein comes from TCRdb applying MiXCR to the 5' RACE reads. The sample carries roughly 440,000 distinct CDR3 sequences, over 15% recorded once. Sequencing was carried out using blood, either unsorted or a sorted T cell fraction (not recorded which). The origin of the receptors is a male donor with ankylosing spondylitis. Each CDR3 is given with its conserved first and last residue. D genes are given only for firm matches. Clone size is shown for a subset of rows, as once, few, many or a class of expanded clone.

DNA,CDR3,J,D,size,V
TGTGCCACCAGTGATTTGCCGTCACTATCTCCGGAGCGGGATACGCAGTATTTT,CATSDLPSLSPERDTQYF,TRBJ2-3,.,.,TRBV24-1
TGCGCCAGCAGCCAAGCAATTAGCGGGGGTGGGAAGACCCAGTACTTC,CASSQAISGGGKTQYF,TRBJ2-5,TRBD2,.,TRBV4-1
TGCGCCAGCAGCTCTTTAGCGGGGAGGAACACCGGGGAGCTGTTTTTT,CASSSLAGRNTGELFF,TRBJ2-2,TRBD2,many,TRBV5-1
TGCAGCGTTAACGGCGGGTCCGACATTCAGTACTTC,CSVNGGSDIQYF,TRBJ2-4,.,many,TRBV29-1
TGCAGCTCGCGGACAGGGCGACGAATCACAGATACGCAGTATTTT,CSSRTGRRITDTQYF,TRBJ2-3,TRBD1,.,TRBV29-1
TGTGCCAGCAGTTTAAAAGGGACAACGAACACTGAAGCTTTCTTT,CASSLKGTTNTEAFF,TRBJ1-1,.,few,TRBV27
TGTGCCAGCAGCCCCACCCGGGGAAGAGCCAAAAACATTCAGTACTTC,CASSPTRGRAKNIQYF,TRBJ2-4,.,.,TRBV3-1
TGTGCCAGCAGGTACCCCGGGACTAGCGCCAGCAATGAGCAGTTCTTC,CASRYPGTSASNEQFF,TRBJ2-1,TRBD2,.,TRBV28
TGTGCCAGCAGTTTCCGGACAGGGGGACTTGCAACTAATGAAAAACTGTTTTTT,CASSFRTGGLATNEKLFF,TRBJ1-4,TRBD1,.,TRBV12-3/TRBV12-4
TGTGCCATCATGAAAGGAGACAGGGGGCTTGGAGATACGCAGTATTTT,CAIMKGDRGLGDTQYF,TRBJ2-3,TRBD1,.,TRBV10-3
TGTGCCAGCAGCTTGATAAGCACAGATACGCAGTATTTT,CASSLISTDTQYF,TRBJ2-3,.,.,TRBV7-6
TGCGCCAGCAGTGGACGTATCCAAGAGACCCAGTACTTC,CASSGRIQETQYF,TRBJ2-5,.,few,TRBV10-1
TGTGCCAGCAGCTTAGCACTAGCGGGCAATGAGCAGTTCTTC,CASSLALAGNEQFF,TRBJ2-1,TRBD2,.,TRBV7-2
TGCAGCGTTCTTGGGGGGGGTCGGGACGAGCAGTACTTC,CSVLGGGRDEQYF,TRBJ2-7,TRBD2,.,TRBV29-1
TGTGCCAGCAGCCAAGGCAGTGAAGCTTTCTTT,CASSQGSEAFF,TRBJ1-1,.,many,TRBV3-1
TGTGCCAGCAAAACTCCGGGAGGGAAACTGTTTTTT,CASKTPGGKLFF,TRBJ1-4,.,.,TRBV28
TGTGCCAGCAGCCAAGGTACCACAGGTCGCGGCTACACCTTC,CASSQGTTGRGYTF,TRBJ1-2,.,.,TRBV3-1
TGTGCCAGTAGTACTCGGGACAGACGCTCCTACGAGCAGTACTTC,CASSTRDRRSYEQYF,TRBJ2-7,TRBD1,few,TRBV19
TGCGCCAGCAGGGGACAGACCTCCTACAATGAGCAGTTCTTC,CASRGQTSYNEQFF,TRBJ2-1,TRBD1,few,TRBV5-1
TGCGCCAGCAGCTTGGGGCCTAGCGGGAGTCAAAGGTCCTACGAGCAGTACTTC,CASSLGPSGSQRSYEQYF,TRBJ2-7,TRBD2,.,TRBV5-1
TGTGCCAGCAGCCCACATAGTTGGAGCTCCTACAATGAGCAGTTCTTC,CASSPHSWSSYNEQFF,TRBJ2-1,.,.,TRBV11-2
TGCAGTGCTAGAGAAAGAGGCGGGAGGGCCCTAGGTTATGAGCAGTTCTTC,CSARERGGRALGYEQFF,TRBJ2-1,TRBD2,few,TRBV20-1
TGCAGTGCTATCCGACTCCAGGGGCTTGAAGAGACCCAGTACTTC,CSAIRLQGLEETQYF,TRBJ2-5,.,.,TRBV20-1
TGCAGTGCTTCTAAAAGTGGCAATCAGCCCCAGCATTTT,CSASKSGNQPQHF,TRBJ1-5,.,few,TRBV20-1
TGTGCCAGCAAACAGGGGCGGGTAGGATGGCAAGAGACCCAGTACTTC,CASKQGRVGWQETQYF,TRBJ2-5,TRBD1,.,TRBV6-1
TGTGCCAGCAGCGTAGGCCCGGGACAGCAATACGAGCAGTACTTC,CASSVGPGQQYEQYF,TRBJ2-7,TRBD1,.,TRBV9
TGTGCCAGCAGTTTAGATAGCGGGGGCGAGCAGTACTTC,CASSLDSGGEQYF,TRBJ2-7,TRBD2,many,TRBV12-3/TRBV12-4
TGCGCCAGCAGCACCAGCTTCCTAAATGAGCAGTTCTTC,CASSTSFLNEQFF,TRBJ2-1,.,.,TRBV5-1
TGCGCCAGCAGCTTGGGGGTGAAGGGTGAAAAACTGTTTTTT,CASSLGVKGEKLFF,TRBJ1-4,.,few,TRBV5-1
TGTGCCATCAGCGCAGGGGATGAGCAGTTCTTC,CAISAGDEQFF,TRBJ2-1,.,many,TRBV10-3
TGTGCCACCAGTGATTGGGGGACTGAAGCTTTCTTT,CATSDWGTEAFF,TRBJ1-1,.,.,TRBV24-1
TGTGCCAGCAGTAGGGACAGGTCCTACGAGCAGTACTTC,CASSRDRSYEQYF,TRBJ2-7,TRBD1,many,TRBV27
TGTGCCAGCAGTGTACGGACGCGGATACCTGAAGCTTTCTTT,CASSVRTRIPEAFF,TRBJ1-1,.,few,TRBV2
TGTGCGAGCCTAACCCGGACAGGGAGGGGCACTGAAGCTTTCTTT,CASLTRTGRGTEAFF,TRBJ1-1,TRBD1,few,TRBV6-1
TGCGCCAGCAGCTTGGGGGGTGAGGTGGATGGCTACACCTTC,CASSLGGEVDGYTF,TRBJ1-2,.,.,TRBV5-1
TGTGCCAGCAGCCAAGCGTACGACCCCTCCTACGAGCAGTACTTC,CASSQAYDPSYEQYF,TRBJ2-7,.,few,TRBV3-1
TGTGCCACCAGTGATCCCGGGCCCGAGCAGTTCTTC,CATSDPGPEQFF,TRBJ2-1,.,few,TRBV24-1
TGTGCCAGCAGCCGCGGGTCCGGGACTGTGCAGTACTTC,CASSRGSGTVQYF,TRBJ2-7,.,.,TRBV7-9
TGCCTACCGGGACAGAGCGGCAATGAGCAGTTCTTC,CLPGQSGNEQFF,TRBJ2-1,TRBD1,many,TRBV20-1
TGTGCCATCAGTGAGGGGGGGTCCGGCAATCAGCCCCAGCATTTT,CAISEGGSGNQPQHF,TRBJ1-5,.,many,TRBV10-3
TGCGCCAGCAGCTTTAGCGGGAGCATAGGAGAGACCCAGTACTTC,CASSFSGSIGETQYF,TRBJ2-5,TRBD2,many,TRBV5-1
TGTGCCAGCAGCGACATAGGGAGAGGCCAGCCCCAGTACTTC,CASSDIGRGQPQYF,TRBJ2-5,.,few,TRBV3-1
TGTGCCAGCAGCTCCCAGGCACTAACTAATGAAAAACTGTTTTTT,CASSSQALTNEKLFF,TRBJ1-4,.,many,TRBV7-9
TGTGCCATCAGGGAATCGGGACATTCAATCTATAATTCACCCCTCCACTTT,CAIRESGHSIYNSPLHF,TRBJ1-6,.,few,TRBV10-3
TGCGCCAGCAGCCCCGGTACCAGCGGGACCCAGTACTTC,CASSPGTSGTQYF,TRBJ2-5,.,few,TRBV5-1
TGTGCCAGCAGCTTAGTGGGGACAGCCGGGTCACCCCTCCACTTT,CASSLVGTAGSPLHF,TRBJ1-6,TRBD1,.,TRBV7-9
TGTGCCACCAGCAGAGTAGGCGGTCCTGTAGGAGAGACCCAGTACTTC,CATSRVGGPVGETQYF,TRBJ2-5,.,.,TRBV15
TGCAGTGCACGGATAACAACTAATGAAAAACTGTTTTTT,CSARITTNEKLFF,TRBJ1-4,.,.,TRBV20-1
TGCAGTGCTAGAGCGGTATCGACCCAGACCCTAGCCAAAAACATTCAGTACTTC,CSARAVSTQTLAKNIQYF,TRBJ2-4,.,.,TRBV20-1
TGTGCCAGCAGTTTGTCAGGGGAAAAACTGTTTTTT,CASSLSGEKLFF,TRBJ1-4,.,many,TRBV12-3/TRBV12-4
TGTGCCAGCAGCCGAGGGGAAAACTACGAGCAGTACTTC,CASSRGENYEQYF,TRBJ2-7,.,few,TRBV3-1
TGTGCCAGCAGTTTTAGTGGCGGGAGGGGTGAGCAGTTCTTC,CASSFSGGRGEQFF,TRBJ2-1,TRBD2,.,TRBV28
TGTGCCAGCAGTGCGGGGGATACGAACACCGGGGAGCTGTTTTTT,CASSAGDTNTGELFF,TRBJ2-2,TRBD2,few,TRBV27
TGTGCCAGCAGGGAAGGGGGGGCCAGCACAGATACGCAGTATTTT,CASREGGASTDTQYF,TRBJ2-3,.,.,TRBV6-1